This T cell receptor beta chain was sequenced for a study of blood T cells in healthy people across ages. With regard to this clonotype: Its antigen is currently unknown.

Study results and limitations: Researchers report that TCR beta diversity correlated strongly with naive T cell percentage.

The germline CDR1 and CDR2 sequences are DFQATT and SNEGSKA (reference sequence). V shed 3 bases and J shed 1 base, with 10 bases lying between them. This CDR3 comprises 13 residues. Primers used in a second PCR of about 6 to 12 cycles were a sample-barcoded 5' primer and a J-beta primer mix. TCRdb itself ran the 5' RACE reads through MiXCR, one entry per CDR3 protein. The table lists 800,000 to 1,300,000 distinct CDR3 sequences, 25% of them singletons. The same sample was also studied in work on T cells of mothers and their children.

The receptor was isolated from a girl aged 2-10 years in good health. The rearrangement uses TRBV20-1 and TRBJ2-7, with TRBD2 as a possible D gene (6 bases). The sample taken for sequencing was blood. CDR3: CSASRDLSYEQYF. The DNA of the CDR3 is TGCAGTGCTAGCAGGGACTTGTCCTACGAGCAGTACTTC.